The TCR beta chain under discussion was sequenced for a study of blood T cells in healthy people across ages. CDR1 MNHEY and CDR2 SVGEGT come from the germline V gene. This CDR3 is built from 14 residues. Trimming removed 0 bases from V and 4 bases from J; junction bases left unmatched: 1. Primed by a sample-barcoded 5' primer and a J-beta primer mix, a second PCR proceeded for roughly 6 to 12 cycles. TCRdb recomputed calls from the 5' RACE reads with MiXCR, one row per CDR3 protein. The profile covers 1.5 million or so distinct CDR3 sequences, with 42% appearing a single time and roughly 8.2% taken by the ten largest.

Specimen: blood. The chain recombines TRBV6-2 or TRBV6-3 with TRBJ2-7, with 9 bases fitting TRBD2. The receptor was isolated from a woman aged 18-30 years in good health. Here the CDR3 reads CASSYSTSGYEQYF. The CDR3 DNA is TGTGCCAGCAGTTACTCGACTAGCGGTTACGAGCAGTACTTC.